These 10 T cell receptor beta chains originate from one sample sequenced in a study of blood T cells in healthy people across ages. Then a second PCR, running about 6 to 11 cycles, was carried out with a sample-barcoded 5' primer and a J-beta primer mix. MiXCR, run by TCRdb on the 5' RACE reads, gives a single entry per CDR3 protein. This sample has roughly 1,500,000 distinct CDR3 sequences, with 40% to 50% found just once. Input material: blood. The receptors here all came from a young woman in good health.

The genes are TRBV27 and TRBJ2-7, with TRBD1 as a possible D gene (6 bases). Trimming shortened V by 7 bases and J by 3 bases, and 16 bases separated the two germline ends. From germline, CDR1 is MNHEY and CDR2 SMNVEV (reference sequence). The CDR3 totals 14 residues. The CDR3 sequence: CASTGAGDNYEQYF. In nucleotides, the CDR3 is TGTGCCAGCACTGGAGCAGGGGACAACTACGAGCAGTACTTC.

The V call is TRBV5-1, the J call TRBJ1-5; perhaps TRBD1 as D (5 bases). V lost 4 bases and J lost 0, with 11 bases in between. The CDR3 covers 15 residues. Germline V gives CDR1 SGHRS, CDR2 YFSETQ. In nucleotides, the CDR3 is TGCGCCAGCAGCCCGCAGGGACCTAGCAATCAGCCCCAGCATTTT. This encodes CASSPQGPSNQPQHF.

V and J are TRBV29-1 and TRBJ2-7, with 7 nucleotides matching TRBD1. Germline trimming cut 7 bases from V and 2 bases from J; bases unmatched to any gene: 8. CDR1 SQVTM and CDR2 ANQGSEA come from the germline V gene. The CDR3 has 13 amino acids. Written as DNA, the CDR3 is TGCAGCGCTCTCGGACAGGATACCTACGAGCAGTACTTC. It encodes CSALGQDTYEQYF.

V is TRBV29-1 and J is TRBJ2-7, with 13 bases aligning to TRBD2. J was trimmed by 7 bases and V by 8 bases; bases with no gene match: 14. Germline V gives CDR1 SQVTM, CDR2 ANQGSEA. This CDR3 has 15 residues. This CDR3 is CSQLTTSGRAAEQYF. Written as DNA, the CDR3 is TGCAGCCAACTTACAACTAGCGGGAGGGCCGCTGAGCAGTACTTC.

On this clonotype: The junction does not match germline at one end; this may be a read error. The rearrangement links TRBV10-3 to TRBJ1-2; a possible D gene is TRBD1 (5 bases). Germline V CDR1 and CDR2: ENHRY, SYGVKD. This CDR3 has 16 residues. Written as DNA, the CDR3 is TGTGCCATCGGTGAGTCTAGGCGGGACTCAAGAGATGGCTACACCTTC. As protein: CAIGESRRDSRDGYTF.

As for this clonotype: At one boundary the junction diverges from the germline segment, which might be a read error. The CDR3 DNA follows: TGTGCCATCGGTGAGCGTCTTGGGACAGCCCACACTGAAGCTTTCTTT. Protein: CAIGERLGTAHTEAFF. This sequence joins TRBV10-3 and TRBJ1-1; 7 nucleotides align to TRBD1. CDR3 length: 16 residues. The germline V gene encodes CDR1 ENHRY and CDR2 SYGVKD.

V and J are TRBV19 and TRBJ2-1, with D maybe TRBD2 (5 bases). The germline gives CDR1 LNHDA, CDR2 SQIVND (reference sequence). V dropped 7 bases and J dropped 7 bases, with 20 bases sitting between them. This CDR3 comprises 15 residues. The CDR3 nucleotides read TGTGCCAGTAACCAGCTAGCCCTCTTAGGAAATGAGCAGTTCTTC. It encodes CASNQLALLGNEQFF. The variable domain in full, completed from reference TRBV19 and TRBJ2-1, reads DGGITQSPKYLFRKEGQNVTLSCEQNLNHDAMYWYRQDPGQGLRLIYYSQIVNDFQKGDIAEGYSVSREKKESFPLTVTSAQKNPTAFYLCASNQLALLGNEQFFGPGTRLTVL.

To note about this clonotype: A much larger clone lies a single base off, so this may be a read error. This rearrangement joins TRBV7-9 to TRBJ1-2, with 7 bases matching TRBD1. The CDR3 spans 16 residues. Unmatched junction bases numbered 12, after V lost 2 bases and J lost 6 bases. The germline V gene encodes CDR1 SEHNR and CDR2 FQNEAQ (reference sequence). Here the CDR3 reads CASSLLGETGVHGYTF. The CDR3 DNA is TGTGCCAGCAGCTTATTGGGAGAAACAGGGGTCCATGGCTACACCTTC.

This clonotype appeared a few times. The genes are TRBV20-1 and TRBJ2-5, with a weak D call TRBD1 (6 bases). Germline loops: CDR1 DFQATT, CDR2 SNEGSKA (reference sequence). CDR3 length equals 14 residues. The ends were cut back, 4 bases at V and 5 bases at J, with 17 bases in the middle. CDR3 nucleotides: TGCAGTGCTATCGGAAGGGGGAAAGGGGAGACCCAGTACTTC. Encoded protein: CSAIGRGKGETQYF.

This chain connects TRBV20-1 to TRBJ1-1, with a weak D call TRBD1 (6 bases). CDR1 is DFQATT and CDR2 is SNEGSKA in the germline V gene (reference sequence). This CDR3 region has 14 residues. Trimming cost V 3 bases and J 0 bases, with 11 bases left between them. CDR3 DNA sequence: TGCAGTGCTAGTCGGGGGGCGATGAACACTGAAGCTTTCTTT. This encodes CSASRGAMNTEAFF.